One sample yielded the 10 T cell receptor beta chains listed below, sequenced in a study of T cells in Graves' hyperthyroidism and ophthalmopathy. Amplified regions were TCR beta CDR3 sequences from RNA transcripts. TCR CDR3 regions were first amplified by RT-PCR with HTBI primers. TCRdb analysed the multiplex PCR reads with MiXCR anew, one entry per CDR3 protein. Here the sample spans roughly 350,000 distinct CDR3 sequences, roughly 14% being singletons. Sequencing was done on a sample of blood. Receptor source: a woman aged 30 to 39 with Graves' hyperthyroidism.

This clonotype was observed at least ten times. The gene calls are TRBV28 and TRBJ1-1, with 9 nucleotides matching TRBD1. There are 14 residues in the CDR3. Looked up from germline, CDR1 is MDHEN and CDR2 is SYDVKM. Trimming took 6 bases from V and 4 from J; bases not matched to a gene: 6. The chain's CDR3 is CASSLTDRGTEAFF. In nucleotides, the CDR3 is TGTGCCAGCAGCTTGACGGACAGGGGCACTGAAGCTTTCTTT. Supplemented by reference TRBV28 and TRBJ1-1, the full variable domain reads DVKVTQSSRYLVKRTGEKVFLECVQDMDHENMFWYRQDPGLGLRLIYFSYDVKMKEKGDIPEGYSVSREKKERFSLILESASTNQTSMYLCASSLTDRGTEAFFGQGTRLTVV.

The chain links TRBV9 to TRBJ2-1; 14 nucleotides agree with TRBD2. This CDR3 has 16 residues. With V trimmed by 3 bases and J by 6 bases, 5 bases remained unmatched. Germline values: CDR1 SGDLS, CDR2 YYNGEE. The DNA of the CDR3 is TGTGCCAGCAGCGCCCCCGGGACTAGCGGGGGCAATGAGCAGTTCTTC. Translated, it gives CASSAPGTSGGNEQFF.

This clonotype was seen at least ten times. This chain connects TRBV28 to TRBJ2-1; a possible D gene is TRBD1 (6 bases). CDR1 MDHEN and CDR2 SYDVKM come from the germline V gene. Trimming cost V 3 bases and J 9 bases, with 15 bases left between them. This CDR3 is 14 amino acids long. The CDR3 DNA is TGTGCCAGCAGTTTGAGTAGGACAGAGAGTGAGCAGTTCTTC. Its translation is CASSLSRTESEQFF.

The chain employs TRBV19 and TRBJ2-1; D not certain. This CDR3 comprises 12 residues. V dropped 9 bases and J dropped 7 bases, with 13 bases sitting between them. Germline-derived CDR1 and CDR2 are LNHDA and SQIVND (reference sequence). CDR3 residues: CASRLGENEQFF. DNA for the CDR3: TGTGCCAGCAGACTGGGTGAGAATGAGCAGTTCTTC.

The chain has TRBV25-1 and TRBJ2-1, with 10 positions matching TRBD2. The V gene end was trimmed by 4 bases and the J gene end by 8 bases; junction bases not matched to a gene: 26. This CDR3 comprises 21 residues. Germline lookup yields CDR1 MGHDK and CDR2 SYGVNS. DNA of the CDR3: TGTGCCAGCAGTGGAATAGATTCGCCTAGCGGGAGCCCACATAAGCGGGATGAGCAGTTCTTC. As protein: CASSGIDSPSGSPHKRDEQFF.

The CDR3 nucleotides read TGTGCCTGGAGTCAGTTAGCGGGAAACTACAATGAGCAGTTCTTC. Translating gives CAWSQLAGNYNEQFF. The V gene is TRBV30, the J gene TRBJ2-1; TRBD2 matches 8 bases. This CDR3 contains 15 residues. The V gene's germline CDR1 is GTSNPN and CDR2 SVGIG (reference sequence). V trimming: 2 bases; J trimming: 3 bases; junction bases outside the gene matches: 6.

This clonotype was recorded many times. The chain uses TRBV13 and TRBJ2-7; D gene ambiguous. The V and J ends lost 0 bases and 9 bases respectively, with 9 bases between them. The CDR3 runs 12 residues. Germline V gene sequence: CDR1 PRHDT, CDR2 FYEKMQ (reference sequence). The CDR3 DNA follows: TGTGCCAGCAGCTTAGGCCCGGCAGGGCAGTACTTC. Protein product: CASSLGPAGQYF.

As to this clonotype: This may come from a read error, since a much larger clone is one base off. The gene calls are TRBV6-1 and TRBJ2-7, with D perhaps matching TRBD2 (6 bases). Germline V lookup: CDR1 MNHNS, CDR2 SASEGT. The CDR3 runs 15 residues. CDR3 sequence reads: CASSEEEGRYYVQYF. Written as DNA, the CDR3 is TGTGCCAGCAGTGAAGAAGAAGGGAGGTACTACGTGCAGTACTTC.

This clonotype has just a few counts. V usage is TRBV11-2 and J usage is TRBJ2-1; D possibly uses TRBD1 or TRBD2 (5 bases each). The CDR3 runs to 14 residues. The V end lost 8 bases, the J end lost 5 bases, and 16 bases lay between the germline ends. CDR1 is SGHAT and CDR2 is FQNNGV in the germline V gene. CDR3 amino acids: CASGTPRLDNEQFF. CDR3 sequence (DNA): TGTGCCAGCGGGACCCCAAGACTCGACAATGAGCAGTTCTTC.

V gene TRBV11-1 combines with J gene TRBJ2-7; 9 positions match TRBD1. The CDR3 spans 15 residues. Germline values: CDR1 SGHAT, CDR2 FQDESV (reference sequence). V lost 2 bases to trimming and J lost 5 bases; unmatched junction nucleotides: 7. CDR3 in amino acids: CASSLRGTGRHEQYF. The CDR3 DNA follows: TGTGCCAGCAGCTTAAGAGGGACAGGGAGACACGAGCAGTACTTC.